A single TCR beta chain is shown here with its context. What this receptor recognizes is not known. No base-level quality is on record; no much larger clone is a single base apart. This sample is drawn from a study of T cell repertoires in cytomegalovirus infection (dated by TCRdb to the late 2010s). Some background on the complete study: Alongside well-studied HLA-B-restricted epitopes, the peptide stimulations were aimed at recently identified HLA-C-restricted CMV epitopes, whose presentation resists viral immunomodulation. Because public TCR beta signatures pointed to carriage of CMV infection together with the matching HLA type, the HLA type of each donor mattered for the analysis. Beyond this particular receptor, the publication reports: Cumulative frequency of public TCR beta family members discriminated carriers of CMV infection plus the relevant HLA type in this cohort and an independent 352-donor cohort. The ex vivo response was dominated by HLA-C-restricted CMV-specific TCR beta clonotypes, and the single most frequent clonotype in two of eight donors was supplied by these HLA-C-restricted clonotypes.

The CDR3 goes from the cysteine to the phenylalanine over 15 residues. Left in the record is the CDR3 DNA by itself, 45 bases read in frame from the first base. CDR1 WSHSY and CDR2 SAAADI are derived from the germline V gene. From V the trimming removes 8 bases and from J it removes 3 bases, while the gene matches leave 10 bases of the junction unaccounted for. The instrument was an Illumina HiSeq 1500. TCRdb cleaned the public reads at Q25 with fastp, built clones with MiXCR and kept in-frame beta chains. Each entry is one CDR3 protein sequence, shown with its most common DNA and genes. For this sample the table gives approximately 89,000 distinct CDR3 sequences, of which 20% to 30% were detected only once. Roughly 45% of the sample lies in the top ten. The treatment or condition label, as the study defines it: in vitro stimulation with specific CMV peptide epitopes to enrich CMV-specific T cells.

This sample comprised CD8+ T cells from cultured PBMCs, obtained from culture after CMV antigen stimulation. This TCR came from a human donor in good health (CMV status not recorded). Some clones in this sample may be carry-over from other donors' samples. The chain is encoded by TRBV10-2 joined to TRBJ2-1; 7 junctional bases match TRBD1. The DNA reads TGCGCCAGCGAGGAGGCAGGGGGTAACTACAATGAGCAGTTCTTC. This codes for CASEEAGGNYNEQFF.